This TCR beta chain was obtained from a study of T cells in Graves' hyperthyroidism and ophthalmopathy. Researchers amplified the TCR beta CDR3 regions from RNA transcripts. First-round RT-PCR of the TCR CDR3 relied on the HTBI primer set. TCRdb analysed the multiplex PCR reads with MiXCR anew, one entry per CDR3 protein. Here the sample spans 550,000 to 700,000 distinct CDR3 sequences, 46% being singletons. V was shortened by 2 bases and J by 10 bases, with 18 bases between the two germline ends. Looked up from germline, CDR1 is LNHDA and CDR2 is SQIVND (reference sequence). The CDR3 is 15 amino acids.

The origin of this receptor is an adult woman with Graves' disease, either hyperthyroidism or ophthalmopathy (not recorded which). The sequencing input was peripheral blood or thyroid tissue (not recorded which). V and J are TRBV19 and TRBJ1-5; possible D gene TRBD1, 6 bases. For the CDR3, the DNA is TGTGCCAGTAGTATATCGGGGACAACGGCGGAACCCCAGCATTTT. Protein product: CASSISGTTAEPQHF.